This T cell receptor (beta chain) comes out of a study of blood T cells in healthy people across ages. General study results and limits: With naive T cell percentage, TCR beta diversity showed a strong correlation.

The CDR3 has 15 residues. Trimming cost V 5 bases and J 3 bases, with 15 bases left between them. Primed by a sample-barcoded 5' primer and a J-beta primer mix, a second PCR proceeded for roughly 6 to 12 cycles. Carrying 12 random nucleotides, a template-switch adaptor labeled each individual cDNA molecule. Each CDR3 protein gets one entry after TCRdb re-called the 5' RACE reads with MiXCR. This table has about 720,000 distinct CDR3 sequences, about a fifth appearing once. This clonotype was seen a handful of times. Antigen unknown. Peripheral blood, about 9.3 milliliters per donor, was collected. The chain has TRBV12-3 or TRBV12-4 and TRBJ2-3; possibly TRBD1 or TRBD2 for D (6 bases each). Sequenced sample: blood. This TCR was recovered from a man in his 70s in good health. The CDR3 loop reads CASSPLGGPTDTQYF. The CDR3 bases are TGTGCCAGCAGTCCACTAGGGGGGCCGACAGATACGCAGTATTTT.